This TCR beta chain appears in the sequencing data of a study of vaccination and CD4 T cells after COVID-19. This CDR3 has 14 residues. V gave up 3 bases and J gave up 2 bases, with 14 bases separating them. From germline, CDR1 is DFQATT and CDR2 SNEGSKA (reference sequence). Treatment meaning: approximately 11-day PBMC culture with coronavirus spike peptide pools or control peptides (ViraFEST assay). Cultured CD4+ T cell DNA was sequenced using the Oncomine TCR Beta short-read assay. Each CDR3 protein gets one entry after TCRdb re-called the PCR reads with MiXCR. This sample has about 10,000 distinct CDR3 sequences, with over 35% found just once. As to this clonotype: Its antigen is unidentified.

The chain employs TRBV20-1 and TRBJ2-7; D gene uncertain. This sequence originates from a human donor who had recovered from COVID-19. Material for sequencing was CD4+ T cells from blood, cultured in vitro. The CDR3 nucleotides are TGCAGTGCTAGCCCGGCAGCCTTTACCTACGAGCAGTACTTC. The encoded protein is CSASPAAFTYEQYF.